This is a list of T cell receptor beta chains from one sample in a study of Ad26.COV2.S vaccination and SARS-CoV-2 variants. The method was immunoSEQ multiplex PCR; TCRdb's version includes in-frame clones alone and lacks a portion of them. The repertoire holds 380,000 or so clones, 83% seen once, with 7% to 9.5% in the top ten. The sequencing used peripheral blood, collected in a trial of Ad26.COV2.S vaccine versus placebo. The receptors were sampled from a person aged 18-65 years who received the Ad26.COV2.S COVID-19 vaccine or a placebo. The CDR3 runs from the conserved cysteine through the conserved F or W. The order of the fields is D gene, J gene, clone size, CDR3 length, V gene, CDR3 DNA, CDR3 protein. A D gene is named only where the DNA matches it firmly. The size entry is marked missing in some rows and otherwise reads once, few, many or a size class.

d_gene: TRBD2; j_gene: TRBJ2-1; abundance: .; len: 17; v_gene: TRBV3-1/TRBV3-2; CDR3nt: TGTGCCAGCAGCCAAGAAAGGATAACTAGCGGACACAATGAGCAGTTCTTC; CDR3aa: CASSQERITSGHNEQFF
d_gene: .; j_gene: TRBJ1-2; abundance: .; len: 12; v_gene: TRBV3-1/TRBV3-2; CDR3nt: TGTGCCAGCAGTGGGAGCAACTATGGCTACACCTTC; CDR3aa: CASSGSNYGYTF
d_gene: .; j_gene: TRBJ2-1; abundance: .; len: 15; v_gene: TRBV15; CDR3nt: TGTGCCACCAGCAGCGCAGCGAGCTCCTACAATGAGCAGTTCTTC; CDR3aa: CATSSAASSYNEQFF
d_gene: .; j_gene: TRBJ1-5; abundance: .; len: 15; v_gene: TRBV9; CDR3nt: TGTGCCAGCAGCGTAGATGGGGGGTCAGGTCAGCCCCAGCATTTT; CDR3aa: CASSVDGGSGQPQHF
d_gene: .; j_gene: TRBJ2-1; abundance: .; len: 11; v_gene: TRBV4-1; CDR3nt: TGCGCCAGCAGCCAACACAATGAGCAGTTCTTC; CDR3aa: CASSQHNEQFF
d_gene: TRBD2; j_gene: TRBJ2-5; abundance: few; len: 17; v_gene: TRBV4-2; CDR3nt: TGTGCCAGCAGCCTCATTGGGCCATCTAGCGGTGGCGAGACCCAGTACTTC; CDR3aa: CASSLIGPSSGGETQYF
d_gene: TRBD2; j_gene: TRBJ2-2; abundance: once; len: 15; v_gene: TRBV4-1; CDR3nt: TGCGCCAGCAGGCGGGCGGGAGGGAACACCGGGGAGCTGTTTTTT; CDR3aa: CASRRAGGNTGELFF
d_gene: .; j_gene: TRBJ2-1; abundance: .; len: 14; v_gene: TRBV7-2; CDR3nt: TGTGCCAGCAGGACCGTAGCTCTCGACAATGAGCAGTTCTTC; CDR3aa: CASRTVALDNEQFF
d_gene: .; j_gene: TRBJ1-2; abundance: .; len: 14; v_gene: TRBV15; CDR3nt: TGTGCCACCAGCAGAGTTATCGCAGGGGCAGGCTACACCTTC; CDR3aa: CATSRVIAGAGYTF
d_gene: TRBD1; j_gene: TRBJ1-3; abundance: .; len: 18; v_gene: TRBV18; CDR3nt: TGTGCCAGCTCACCAAGGACAGGAAGTATCAGCTCTGGAAACACCATATATTTT; CDR3aa: CASSPRTGSISSGNTIYF
d_gene: .; j_gene: TRBJ1-6; abundance: .; len: 13; v_gene: TRBV3-1/TRBV3-2; CDR3nt: TGTGCCAGCAGCCCGGGGCGGCGATCACCCCTCCACTTT; CDR3aa: CASSPGRRSPLHF
d_gene: .; j_gene: TRBJ2-5; abundance: .; len: 12; v_gene: TRBV30; CDR3nt: TGTGCCGGGGGGTTGGGTTCGGGGACCCAGTACTTC; CDR3aa: CAGGLGSGTQYF
d_gene: TRBD1; j_gene: TRBJ1-2; abundance: .; len: 14; v_gene: TRBV4-3; CDR3nt: TGCGCCAGCAGCCAAGAGGGAGGGACAGGGTCCTACACCTTC; CDR3aa: CASSQEGGTGSYTF
d_gene: TRBD1; j_gene: TRBJ2-7; abundance: .; len: 14; v_gene: TRBV5-1; CDR3nt: TGCGCCAGCAGCTCGGGACAGTTAATCTACGAGCAGTACTTC; CDR3aa: CASSSGQLIYEQYF
d_gene: .; j_gene: TRBJ2-7; abundance: once; len: 15; v_gene: TRBV3-1/TRBV3-2; CDR3nt: TGTGCCAGCAGCCAACTAACTACGCCCGAGGGCGAGCAGTACTTC; CDR3aa: CASSQLTTPEGEQYF
d_gene: .; j_gene: TRBJ2-3; abundance: .; len: 14; v_gene: TRBV9; CDR3nt: TGTGCCAGCAGCGTATCCCCGGGCACAGATACGCAGTATTTT; CDR3aa: CASSVSPGTDTQYF
d_gene: .; j_gene: TRBJ2-3; abundance: .; len: 11; v_gene: TRBV5-1; CDR3nt: TGCGCCAGCAGCTTGGCAAATACGCAGTATTTT; CDR3aa: CASSLANTQYF
d_gene: .; j_gene: TRBJ2-7; abundance: .; len: 14; v_gene: TRBV7-2; CDR3nt: TGTGCCAGCACTTCGGTCATAACCTCCTACGAGCAGTACTTC; CDR3aa: CASTSVITSYEQYF
d_gene: TRBD2; j_gene: TRBJ2-7; abundance: .; len: 15; v_gene: TRBV5-4; CDR3nt: TGTGCCAGCAGCTTCAAAGCGGGGGGCGCCTACGAGCAGTACTTC; CDR3aa: CASSFKAGGAYEQYF
d_gene: .; j_gene: TRBJ1-2; abundance: .; len: 13; v_gene: TRBV12-3/TRBV12-4; CDR3nt: TGTGCCAGCGGATTTCTAGCCCGAGATGGCTACACCTTC; CDR3aa: CASGFLARDGYTF
d_gene: .; j_gene: TRBJ2-4; abundance: .; len: 17; v_gene: TRBV7-8; CDR3nt: TGTGCCAGCAGCTTAGCGAGGGCTAGCGTAGCCAAAAACATTCAGTACTTC; CDR3aa: CASSLARASVAKNIQYF
d_gene: .; j_gene: TRBJ1-2; abundance: .; len: 12; v_gene: TRBV3-1/TRBV3-2; CDR3nt: TGTGCCAGCAGCCAACGGGATTATGGCTACACCTTC; CDR3aa: CASSQRDYGYTF
d_gene: .; j_gene: TRBJ1-1; abundance: .; len: 15; v_gene: TRBV11-2; CDR3nt: TGTGCCAGCAGCTTCATTGGTCCGAAGGGGACTGAAGCTTTCTTT; CDR3aa: CASSFIGPKGTEAFF
d_gene: .; j_gene: TRBJ1-2; abundance: .; len: 15; v_gene: TRBV5-5; CDR3nt: TGTGCCAGCAGCCCGCGGCCCTCGGCGGTCTATGGCTACACCTTC; CDR3aa: CASSPRPSAVYGYTF
d_gene: .; j_gene: TRBJ1-1; abundance: .; len: 13; v_gene: TRBV2; CDR3nt: TGTGCCAGCAGTCCTTACACGGACACTGAAGCTTTCTTT; CDR3aa: CASSPYTDTEAFF
d_gene: .; j_gene: TRBJ1-5; abundance: .; len: 14; v_gene: TRBV12-5; CDR3nt: TGTGCTAGTGCCCCCGGTGTCAGCAATCAGCCCCAGCATTTT; CDR3aa: CASAPGVSNQPQHF
d_gene: TRBD2; j_gene: TRBJ2-5; abundance: .; len: 15; v_gene: TRBV7-9; CDR3nt: TGTGCCAGCAGCTTCAAAGCGGGAGAGGAGGAGACCCAGTACTTC; CDR3aa: CASSFKAGEEETQYF